The present T cell receptor beta chain was sequenced within a study of blood T cells in healthy people across ages. A second PCR, run for about 7 to 11 cycles, used a sample-barcoded 5' primer plus a J-beta primer mix. Each CDR3 protein is one row after TCRdb ran MiXCR on the 5' RACE reads. Among around 800,000 distinct CDR3 sequences, roughly 24% were seen once, and the ten largest hold about 3%. V lost 6 bases and J lost 1, with 6 bases in between. Germline assignment: CDR1 LGHNT and CDR2 FRNRAP. The CDR3 length is 12 residues. These data also formed part of another study, on T cells of mothers and their children.

The chain combines TRBV12-5 with TRBJ1-1; D call uncertain. The TCR originated in a boy aged 5-17 years in good health. The sequencing input was blood. This CDR3 is CASGAGNTEAFF. The CDR3 region has the DNA TGTGCTAGTGGGGCAGGGAACACTGAAGCTTTCTTT.